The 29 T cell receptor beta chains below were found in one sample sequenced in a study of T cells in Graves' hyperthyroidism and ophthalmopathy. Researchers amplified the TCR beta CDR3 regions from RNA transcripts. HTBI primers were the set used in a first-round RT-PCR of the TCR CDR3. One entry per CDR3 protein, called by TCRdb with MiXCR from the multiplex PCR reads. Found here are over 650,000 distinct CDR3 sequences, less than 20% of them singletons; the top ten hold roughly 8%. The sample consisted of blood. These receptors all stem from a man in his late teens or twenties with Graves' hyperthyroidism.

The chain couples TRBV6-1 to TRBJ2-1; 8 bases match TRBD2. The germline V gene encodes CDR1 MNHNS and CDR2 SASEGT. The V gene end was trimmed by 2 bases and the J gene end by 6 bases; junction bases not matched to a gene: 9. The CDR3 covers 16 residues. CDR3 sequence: CASSELAGRGGNEQFF. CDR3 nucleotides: TGTGCCAGCAGTGAATTAGCGGGACGTGGAGGCAATGAGCAGTTCTTC.

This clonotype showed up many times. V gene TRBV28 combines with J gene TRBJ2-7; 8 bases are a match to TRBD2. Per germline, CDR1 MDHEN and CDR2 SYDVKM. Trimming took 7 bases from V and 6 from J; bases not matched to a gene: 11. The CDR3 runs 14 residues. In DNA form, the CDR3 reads TGTGCCAGCACTCTGGGACTAGGCCCTCGCGAGCAGTACTTC. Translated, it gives CASTLGLGPREQYF.

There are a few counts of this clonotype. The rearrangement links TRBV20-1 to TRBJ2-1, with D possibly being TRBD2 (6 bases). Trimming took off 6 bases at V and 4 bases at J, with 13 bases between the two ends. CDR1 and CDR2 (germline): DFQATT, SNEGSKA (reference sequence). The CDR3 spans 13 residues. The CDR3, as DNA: TGCAGTGCATTAGCGGTTCAATACAATGAGCAGTTCTTC. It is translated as CSALAVQYNEQFF.

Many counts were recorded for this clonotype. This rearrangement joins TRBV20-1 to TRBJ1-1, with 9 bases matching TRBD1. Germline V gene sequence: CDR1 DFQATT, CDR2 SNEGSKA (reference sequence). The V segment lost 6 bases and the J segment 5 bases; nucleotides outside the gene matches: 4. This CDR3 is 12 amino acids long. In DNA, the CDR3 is TGCAGTGCGACACAGGGGGCGACTGAAGCTTTCTTT. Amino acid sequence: CSATQGATEAFF.

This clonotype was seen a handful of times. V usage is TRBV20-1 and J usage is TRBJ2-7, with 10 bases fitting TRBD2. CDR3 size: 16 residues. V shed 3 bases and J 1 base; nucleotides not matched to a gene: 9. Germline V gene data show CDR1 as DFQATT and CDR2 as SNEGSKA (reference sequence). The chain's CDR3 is CSARAQREGLSYEQYF. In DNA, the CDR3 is TGCAGTGCTAGGGCCCAGCGGGAGGGCCTATCCTACGAGCAGTACTTC.

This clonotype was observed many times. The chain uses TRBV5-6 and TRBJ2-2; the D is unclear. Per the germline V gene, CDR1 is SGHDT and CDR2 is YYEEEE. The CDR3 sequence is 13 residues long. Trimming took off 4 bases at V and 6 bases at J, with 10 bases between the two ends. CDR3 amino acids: CASSPPSPGELFF. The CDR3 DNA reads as TGTGCCAGCAGCCCTCCTTCCCCCGGGGAGCTGTTTTTT.

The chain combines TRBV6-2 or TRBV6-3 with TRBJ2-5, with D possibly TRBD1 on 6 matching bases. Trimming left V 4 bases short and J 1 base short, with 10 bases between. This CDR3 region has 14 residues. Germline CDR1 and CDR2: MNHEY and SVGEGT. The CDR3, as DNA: TGTGCCAGCAGTTCTTACAGGGTCCAAGAGACCCAGTACTTC. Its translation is CASSSYRVQETQYF.

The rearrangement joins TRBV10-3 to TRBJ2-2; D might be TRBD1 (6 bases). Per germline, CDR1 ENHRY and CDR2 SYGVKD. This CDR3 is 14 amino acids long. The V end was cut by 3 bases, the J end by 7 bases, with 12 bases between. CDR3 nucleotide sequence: TGTGCCATCAGTGACCGACAGGCCGGCGGGGAGCTGTTTTTT. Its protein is CAISDRQAGGELFF.

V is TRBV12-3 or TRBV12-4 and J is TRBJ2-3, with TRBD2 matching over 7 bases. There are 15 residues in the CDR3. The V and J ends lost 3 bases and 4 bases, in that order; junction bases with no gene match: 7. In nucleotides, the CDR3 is TGTGCCAGCAGTTTGTGGGCGGGAGATGCAGATACGCAGTATTTT. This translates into CASSLWAGDADTQYF.

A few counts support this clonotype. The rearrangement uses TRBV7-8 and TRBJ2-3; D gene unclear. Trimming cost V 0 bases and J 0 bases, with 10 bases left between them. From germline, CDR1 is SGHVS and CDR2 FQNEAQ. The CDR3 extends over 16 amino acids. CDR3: CASSLARVLSTDTQYF. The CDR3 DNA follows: TGTGCCAGCAGCTTAGCTCGGGTCCTCAGCACAGATACGCAGTATTTT.

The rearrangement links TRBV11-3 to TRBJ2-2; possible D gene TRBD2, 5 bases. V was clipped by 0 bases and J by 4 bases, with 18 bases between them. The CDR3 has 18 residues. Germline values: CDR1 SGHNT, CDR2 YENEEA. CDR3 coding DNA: TGTGCCAGCAGCTTAGAAGGGCTAGGCCCGGCGGGCACCGGGGAGCTGTTTTTT. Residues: CASSLEGLGPAGTGELFF.

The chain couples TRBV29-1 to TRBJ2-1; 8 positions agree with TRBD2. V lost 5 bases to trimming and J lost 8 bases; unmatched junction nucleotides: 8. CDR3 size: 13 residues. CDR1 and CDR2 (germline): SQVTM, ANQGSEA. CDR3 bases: TGCAGCGTTACCGGGACTAGTAGGTATGAGCAGTTCTTC. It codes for CSVTGTSRYEQFF.

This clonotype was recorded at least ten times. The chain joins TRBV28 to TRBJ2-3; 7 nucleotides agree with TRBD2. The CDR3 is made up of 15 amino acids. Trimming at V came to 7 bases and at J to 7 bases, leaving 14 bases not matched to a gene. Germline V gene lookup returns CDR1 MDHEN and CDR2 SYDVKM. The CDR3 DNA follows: TGTGCCAGCACCCCCGTGGGCGGGAGACCACATACGCAGTATTTT. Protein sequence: CASTPVGGRPHTQYF.

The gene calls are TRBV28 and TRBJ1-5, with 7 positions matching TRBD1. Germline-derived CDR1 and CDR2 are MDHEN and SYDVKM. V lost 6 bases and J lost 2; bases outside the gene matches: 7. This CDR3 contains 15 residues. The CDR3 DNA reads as TGTGCCAGCAGACCAGGGACAGTTGGCAATCAGCCCCAGCATTTT. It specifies CASRPGTVGNQPQHF.

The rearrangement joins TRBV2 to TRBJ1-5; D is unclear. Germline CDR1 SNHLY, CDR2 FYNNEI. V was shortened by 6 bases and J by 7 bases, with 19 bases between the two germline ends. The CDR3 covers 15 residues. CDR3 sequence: CASRQRAGGLQPQHF. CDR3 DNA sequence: TGTGCCAGCAGGCAAAGAGCGGGAGGCCTGCAGCCCCAGCATTTT.

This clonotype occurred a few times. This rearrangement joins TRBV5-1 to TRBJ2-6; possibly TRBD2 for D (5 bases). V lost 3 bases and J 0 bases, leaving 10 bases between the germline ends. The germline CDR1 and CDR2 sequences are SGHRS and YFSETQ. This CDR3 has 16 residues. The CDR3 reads CASSSEGYSGANVLTF. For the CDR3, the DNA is TGCGCCAGCAGCTCCGAGGGATACTCTGGGGCCAACGTCCTGACTTTC.

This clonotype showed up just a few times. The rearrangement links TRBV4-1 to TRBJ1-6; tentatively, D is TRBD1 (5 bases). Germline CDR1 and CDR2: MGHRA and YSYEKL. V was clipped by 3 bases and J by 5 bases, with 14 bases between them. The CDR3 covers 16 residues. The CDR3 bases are TGCGCCAGCAGCCATCTCGGGGCACAGAATAATTCACCCCTCCACTTT. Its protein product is CASSHLGAQNNSPLHF.

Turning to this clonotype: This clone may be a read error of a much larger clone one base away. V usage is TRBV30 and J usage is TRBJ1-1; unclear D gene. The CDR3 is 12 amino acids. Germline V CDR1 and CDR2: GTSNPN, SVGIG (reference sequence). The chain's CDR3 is CAWSVGSPWALF. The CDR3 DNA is TGTGCCTGGAGTGTGGGATCCCCCTGGGCTCTCTTT.

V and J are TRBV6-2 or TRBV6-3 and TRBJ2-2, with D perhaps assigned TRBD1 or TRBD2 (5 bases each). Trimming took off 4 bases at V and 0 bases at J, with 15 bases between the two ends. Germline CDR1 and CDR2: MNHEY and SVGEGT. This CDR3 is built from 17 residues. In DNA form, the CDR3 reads TGTGCCAGCAGTTTAATTTTTCAGGGAGCGAACACCGGGGAGCTGTTTTTT. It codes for CASSLIFQGANTGELFF.

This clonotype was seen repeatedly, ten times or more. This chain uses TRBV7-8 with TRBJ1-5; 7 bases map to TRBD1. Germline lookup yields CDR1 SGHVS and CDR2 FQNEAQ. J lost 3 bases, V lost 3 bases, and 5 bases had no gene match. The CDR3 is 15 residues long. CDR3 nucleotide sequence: TGTGCCAGCAGCTTCGGGACAGCCGCCAATCAGCCCCAGCATTTT. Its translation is CASSFGTAANQPQHF.

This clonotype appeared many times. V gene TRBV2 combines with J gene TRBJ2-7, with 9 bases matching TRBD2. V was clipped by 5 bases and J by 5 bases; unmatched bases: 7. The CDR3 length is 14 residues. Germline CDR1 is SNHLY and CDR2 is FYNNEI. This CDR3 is CASSYSGSSHEQYF. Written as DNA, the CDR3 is TGTGCCAGCAGTTATAGCGGGAGTAGCCACGAGCAGTACTTC.

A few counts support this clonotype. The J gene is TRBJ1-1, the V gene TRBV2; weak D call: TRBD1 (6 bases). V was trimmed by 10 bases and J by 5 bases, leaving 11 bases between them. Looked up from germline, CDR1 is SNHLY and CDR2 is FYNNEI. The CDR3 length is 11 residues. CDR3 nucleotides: TGTGCCATTACAGGGAAAACTGAAGCTTTCTTT. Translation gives CAITGKTEAFF.

CDR3 loop: CSARVGLDYEQYF. The CDR3 DNA sequence: TGCAGTGCTAGAGTGGGACTAGACTACGAGCAGTACTTC. The gene calls are TRBV20-1 and TRBJ2-7; 8 bases match TRBD2. CDR1 and CDR2 (germline): DFQATT, SNEGSKA (reference sequence). The CDR3 totals 13 residues. The J segment lost 3 bases and the V segment lost 1 base, leaving 2 bases of the junction unmatched.

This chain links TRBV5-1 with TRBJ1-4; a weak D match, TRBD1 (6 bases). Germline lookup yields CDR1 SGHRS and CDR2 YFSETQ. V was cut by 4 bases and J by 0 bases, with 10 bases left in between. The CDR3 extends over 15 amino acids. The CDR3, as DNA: TGCGCCAGCAGCATACAGGGCGCAACTAATGAAAAACTGTTTTTT. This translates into CASSIQGATNEKLFF.

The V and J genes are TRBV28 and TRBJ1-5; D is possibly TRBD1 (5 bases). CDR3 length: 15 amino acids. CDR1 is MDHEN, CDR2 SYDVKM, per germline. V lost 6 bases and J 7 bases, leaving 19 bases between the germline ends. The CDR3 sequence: CASSLGGEGWQPQHF. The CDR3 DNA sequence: TGTGCCAGCAGCCTGGGGGGGGAAGGTTGGCAGCCCCAGCATTTT.

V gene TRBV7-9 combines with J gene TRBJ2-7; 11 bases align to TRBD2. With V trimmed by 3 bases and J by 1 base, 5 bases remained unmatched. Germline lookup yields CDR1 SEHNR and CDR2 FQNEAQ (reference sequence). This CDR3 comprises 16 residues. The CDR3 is CASSFLAGGPSYEQYF. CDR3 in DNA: TGTGCCAGCAGCTTTCTAGCGGGAGGCCCTTCCTACGAGCAGTACTTC.

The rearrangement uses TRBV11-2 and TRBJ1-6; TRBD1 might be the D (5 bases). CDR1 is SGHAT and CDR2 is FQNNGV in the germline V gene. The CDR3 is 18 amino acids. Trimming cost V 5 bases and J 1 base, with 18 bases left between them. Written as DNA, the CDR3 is TGTGCCAGCAGCCTTATGAGAGTAAGGGGTTCCTATAATTCACCCCTCCACTTT. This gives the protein CASSLMRVRGSYNSPLHF.

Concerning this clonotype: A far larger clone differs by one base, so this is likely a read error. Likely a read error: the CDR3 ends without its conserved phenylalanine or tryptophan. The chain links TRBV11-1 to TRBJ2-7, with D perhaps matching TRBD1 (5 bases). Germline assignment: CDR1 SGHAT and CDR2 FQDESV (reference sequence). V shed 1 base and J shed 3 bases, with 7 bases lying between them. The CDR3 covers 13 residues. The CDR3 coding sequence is TGTGCCAGCAGCTTAGGGGGCGGCTACGAGCAGTACCTC. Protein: CASSLGGGYEQYL.

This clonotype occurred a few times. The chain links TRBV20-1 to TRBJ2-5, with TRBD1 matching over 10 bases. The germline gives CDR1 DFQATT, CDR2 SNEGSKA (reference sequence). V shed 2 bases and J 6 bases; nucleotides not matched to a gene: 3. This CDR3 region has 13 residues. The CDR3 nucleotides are TGCAGTGCTAGATGGACAGGGGGGCAGACCCAGTACTTC. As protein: CSARWTGGQTQYF.